This entry is about one TCR beta chain. This specimen comes from a study of blood T cell repertoires in COVID-19. Per the study methods: Estimated nucleated cell counts came from reference gene primer amplification. Sequencing was performed with immunoSEQ multiplex PCR; in TCRdb, only in-frame clones are kept and a portion is missing. D and trimming were read from the DNA, whereas the V and J calls and clone size are those reported in that table. The sample gives about 42,000 clones, about 85% of which show up once; 13% is in the top ten. V was clipped by 3 bases and J by 1 base, with 15 bases between them. Looked up from germline, CDR1 is MGHRA and CDR2 is YSYEKL. The CDR3 consists of 17 residues.

The TCR originated in a woman aged 70-85 years in a cohort sampled during active COVID-19. Material for sequencing was peripheral blood. This rearrangement joins TRBV4-1 to TRBJ2-2; TRBD1 might be the D (7 bases). The CDR3 region has the DNA TGCGCCAGCAGCCATCTTTATCAGGGGGGGAACACCGGGGAGCTGTTTTTT. It codes for CASSHLYQGGNTGELFF.